The 17 T cell receptor beta chains listed next were all sequenced from one sample in a study of CD8+ T cells in alopecia areata. Reverse transcribed after extraction, RNA yielded cDNA as the sequencing template. This table comes from immunoSEQ multiplex PCR, and its TCRdb copy is limited to in-frame clones, with some not included. The sample lists about 180,000 clones; roughly 60% were seen once. The sequenced sample was CD4+ T cells sorted from blood, obtained at week 0. The receptors shown here come from a human donor with alopecia areata.

The V gene is TRBV27, the J gene TRBJ2-3, with a possible D match to TRBD2 (6 bases). CDR1 and CDR2 (germline): MNHEY, SMNVEV (reference sequence). The CDR3 totals 16 residues. Trimming left V 8 bases short and J 0 bases short, with 18 bases between. The CDR3 here is CASRSTGVFSTDTQYF. The CDR3 DNA reads as TGTGCCAGCCGCTCCACGGGGGTCTTTAGCACAGATACGCAGTATTTT.

V gene TRBV5-1 combines with J gene TRBJ2-2; D uncertain. Trimming removed 4 bases at V and 4 bases at J, with 8 bases between. The CDR3 is made up of 13 amino acids. Germline assignment: CDR1 SGHRS and CDR2 YFSETQ. CDR3 loop: CASSPAFTGELFF. The CDR3 region has the DNA TGCGCCAGCAGCCCCGCTTTCACCGGGGAGCTGTTTTTT.

This clone was seen more than once but under ten times. The chain uses TRBV7-6 and TRBJ1-1, with TRBD1 identical over 7 bases. The CDR3 extends over 15 amino acids. V lost 3 bases to trimming and J lost 3 bases; unmatched junction nucleotides: 7. Germline lookup yields CDR1 SGHVS and CDR2 FNYEAQ. The DNA of the CDR3 is TGTGCCAGCAGCTTGGCAGGGGGGACAGACACTGAAGCTTTCTTT. Its translation is CASSLAGGTDTEAFF.

This sequence joins TRBV6-5 and TRBJ2-3; 7 bases fit TRBD1. V shed 7 bases, J shed 0 bases, and the junction held 4 bases outside the gene matches. This CDR3 contains 14 residues. In germline, CDR1 is MNHEY, CDR2 SVGAGI. DNA for the CDR3: TGTGCCAGCAAGGACAGGCCTAGCACAGATACGCAGTATTTT. It is translated as CASKDRPSTDTQYF.

A few counts support this clone. The chain carries TRBV2 and TRBJ2-4, with 12 positions matching TRBD2. There are 17 residues in the CDR3. The germline CDR1 and CDR2 sequences are SNHLY and FYNNEI. The J segment lost 8 bases and the V segment lost 2 bases, leaving 10 bases of the junction unmatched. The DNA for the CDR3 is TGTGCCAGCAGTGAACGACTAGCGGGGGTCACGAGGGACATTCAGTACTTC. Amino acid sequence: CASSERLAGVTRDIQYF.

This sequence joins TRBV9 and TRBJ1-6; D remains ambiguous. The CDR3 loop spans 13 amino acids. Germline CDR1 and CDR2: SGDLS and YYNGEE. Deletions cut 0 bases from V and 11 bases from J, with 9 bases between. The CDR3 region has the DNA TGTGCCAGCAGCGTAGTGGAGTGGCCACCCCTCCACTTT. Its protein product is CASSVVEWPPLHF.

The chain uses TRBV4-3 and TRBJ2-2; TRBD1 aligns across 7 bases. The germline V gene has CDR1 LGHNA and CDR2 YSLEER. This CDR3 region has 13 residues. V was clipped by 4 bases and J by 6 bases; unmatched bases: 2. The CDR3 sequence is CASSPTGPGELFF. CDR3 coding DNA: TGCGCCAGCAGCCCGACAGGGCCCGGGGAGCTGTTTTTT.

A few counts support this clone. This rearrangement joins TRBV29-1 to TRBJ2-1, with a possible D match to TRBD2 (6 bases). V dropped 7 bases and J dropped 8 bases, with 15 bases sitting between them. The CDR3 has 12 residues. CDR1 is SQVTM and CDR2 is ANQGSEA in the germline V gene. CDR3 amino acids: CSGRRGGDEQFF. DNA of the CDR3: TGCAGCGGTCGACGCGGAGGGGATGAGCAGTTCTTC.

The chain has TRBV2 and TRBJ1-2; D perhaps matches TRBD1 (5 bases). The CDR3 runs to 13 residues. Germline CDR1 SNHLY, CDR2 FYNNEI. Trimming pared 4 bases from V and 8 bases from J, leaving 14 bases between. The CDR3 DNA sequence: TGTGCCAGCAGTGGTCAACCCGGGGACGGCTACACCTTC. Amino acid sequence: CASSGQPGDGYTF.

The chain carries TRBV20-1 and TRBJ1-2; no clear D. The CDR3 is made up of 11 amino acids. Germline loops: CDR1 DFQATT, CDR2 SNEGSKA (reference sequence). V shed 6 bases and J shed 7 bases, with 12 bases lying between them. This chain's CDR3 is CSAAGPGGYTF. CDR3 bases: TGCAGTGCAGCTGGACCGGGTGGCTACACCTTC.

The CDR3 loop reads CASSLEGQFINEQFF. The CDR3 DNA is TGTGCCAGCAGCTTAGAGGGACAGTTCATCAATGAGCAGTTCTTC. J is TRBJ2-1 and V is TRBV7-2, with 7 nucleotides matching TRBD1. The CDR3 has 15 amino acids. Germline trimming cut 1 base from V and 6 bases from J; bases unmatched to any gene: 6. Per the germline V gene, CDR1 is SGHTA and CDR2 is FQGNSA.

This rearrangement joins TRBV20-1 to TRBJ2-7, with D uncertain. The germline CDR1 and CDR2 sequences are DFQATT and SNEGSKA (reference sequence). V lost 0 bases to trimming and J lost 3 bases, with 3 bases between them. The CDR3 loop spans 11 amino acids. The DNA for the CDR3 is TGCAGTGCTAGAGATGGCTACGAGCAGTACTTC. It codes for CSARDGYEQYF.

There are a few counts of this clone. The chain joins TRBV29-1 to TRBJ2-5, with D tentatively TRBD2 (6 bases). Near its end, the DNA agrees better with TRBJ2-7, so the J call may be wrong. The CDR3 runs to 13 residues. Germline V gene sequence: CDR1 SQVTM, CDR2 ANQGSEA. For the CDR3, the DNA is TGCAGCGTTGACTGGAGGGGCACGAACGAGCAGTACTTC. The encoded protein is CSVDWRGTNEQYF.

This clone was found a few times. The chain carries TRBV29-1 and TRBJ1-5; perhaps TRBD1 as D (5 bases). CDR3 size: 14 residues. CDR1 and CDR2 (germline): SQVTM, ANQGSEA. V gave up 7 bases and J gave up 2 bases, with 15 bases separating them. The CDR3 DNA sequence: TGCAGCGCTAAATGGGGCAGCGGCAATCAGCCCCAGCATTTT. Translating it yields CSAKWGSGNQPQHF.

The rearrangement joins TRBV7-8 to TRBJ2-3; a possible D gene is TRBD2 (5 bases). Trimming cost V 5 bases and J 3 bases, with 12 bases left between them. Germline V gene lookup returns CDR1 SGHVS and CDR2 FQNEAQ. The CDR3 runs 14 residues. As DNA, the CDR3 is TGTGCCAGCAGCCGAGGCGGGCGGACAGATACGCAGTATTTT. Amino acids: CASSRGGRTDTQYF.

The chain joins TRBV18 to TRBJ1-6; D gene ambiguous. The CDR3 contains 13 residues. Per germline, CDR1 KGHSH and CDR2 LQKENI. Trimming shortened V by 4 bases and J by 9 bases, and 10 bases separated the two germline ends. CDR3 nucleotide sequence: TGTGCCAGCTCACGGACGTCTGGTTCACCCCTCCACTTT. Translating gives CASSRTSGSPLHF. Variable domain in full (rest from reference TRBV18 and TRBJ1-6): NAGVMQNPRHLVRRRGQEARLRCSPMKGHSHVYWYRQLPEEGLKFMVYLQKENIIDESGMPKERFSAEFPKEGPSILRIQQVVRGDSAAYFCASSRTSGSPLHFGNGTRLTVT.

This clone has more than one count but fewer than ten. The chain is built from TRBV5-1 and TRBJ2-1; D gene ambiguous. The germline V and J ends were trimmed by 0 bases and 4 bases, with 11 bases remaining between them. This CDR3 is built from 15 residues. In germline, CDR1 is SGHRS, CDR2 YFSETQ. CDR3 in amino acids: CASSLVRQEYNEQFF. The CDR3 DNA follows: TGCGCCAGCAGCTTGGTTCGTCAGGAGTACAATGAGCAGTTCTTC.